The sample holds a few counts of the clone carrying this T cell receptor (beta chain). This record belongs to a study of T cells in Graves' hyperthyroidism and ophthalmopathy. Template material for amplifying TCR beta CDR3 regions consisted of RNA transcripts. The primer set for the first-round RT-PCR of the TCR CDR3 was HTBI. TCRdb re-called the multiplex PCR reads through MiXCR, storing one row per CDR3 protein. The sample contains roughly 400,000 distinct CDR3 sequences, around 25% of which appear only once. From germline, CDR1 is MGHRA and CDR2 YSYEKL. Trimming removed 0 bases from V and 4 bases from J, with 9 bases in between. This CDR3 has 15 residues.

The sample taken for sequencing was blood. This chain links TRBV4-1 with TRBJ2-2; D remains ambiguous. The TCR was taken from a man aged 50-60 years with Graves' hyperthyroidism. Written as DNA, the CDR3 is TGCGCCAGCAGCCAAGATGAAGTAGTCACCGGGGAGCTGTTTTTT. Its translation: CASSQDEVVTGELFF.